These 31 T cell receptor beta chains came from one sample sequenced in a study of cytomegalovirus exposure and HLA in healthy donors. This PCR relied on a set of 60 Vbeta primers and 13 Jbeta primers. TCRdb keeps only in-frame clones here, not all; method: immunoSEQ multiplex PCR. The sample contains about 130,000 clones, roughly four fifths of which appear only once. The sequenced material came from PBMCs. Receptors originate from a male donor in good health and CMV-seropositive.

The chain combines TRBV4-3 with TRBJ2-1, with TRBD1 matching over 10 bases. The germline gives CDR1 LGHNA, CDR2 YSLEER. V lost 1 base and J lost 7; bases outside the gene matches: 7. This CDR3 spans 16 amino acids. This CDR3 reads CASSQASGQGFNEQFF. As DNA, the CDR3 is TGCGCCAGCAGCCAAGCTTCGGGACAGGGGTTTAATGAGCAGTTCTTC.

The chain uses TRBV10-2 and TRBJ1-1, with no clear D. The CDR3 is 13 amino acids. Deletions cut 8 bases from V and 1 base from J, with 11 bases between. Germline-derived CDR1 and CDR2 are WSHSY and SAAADI. The CDR3 sequence: CASARSANTEAFF. In nucleotides, the CDR3 is TGCGCCAGCGCACGCAGCGCGAACACTGAAGCTTTCTTT.

The chain is built from TRBV5-1 and TRBJ2-1, with TRBD2 identical over 9 bases. V was pared by 4 bases and J by 8 bases, with 10 bases of the junction left unmatched. This CDR3 contains 15 residues. In germline, CDR1 is SGHRS, CDR2 YFSETQ. The CDR3 sequence: CASSQGLAYGDEQFF. The CDR3 nucleotides read TGCGCCAGCAGCCAGGGACTAGCCTATGGGGATGAGCAGTTCTTC.

The genes are TRBV9 and TRBJ2-1, with D tentatively TRBD1 (6 bases). Trimming shortened V by 4 bases and J by 8 bases, and 19 bases separated the two germline ends. This CDR3 comprises 15 residues. Germline V gives CDR1 SGDLS, CDR2 YYNGEE. CDR3 loop: CASSSLVTGTYEQFF. DNA for the CDR3: TGTGCCAGCAGCTCGCTTGTGACAGGTACATATGAGCAGTTCTTC.

This chain links TRBV5-1 with TRBJ1-1; tentative D call: TRBD1 (6 bases). The V end was cut by 7 bases, the J end by 0 bases, with 19 bases between. This CDR3 has 16 amino acids. CDR1 is SGHRS and CDR2 is YFSETQ in the germline V gene. The CDR3 DNA reads as TGCGCCAGCGCGAGGGGTATAACAGGGCTGAACACTGAAGCTTTCTTT. Its translation: CASARGITGLNTEAFF. The whole variable domain, filled in from reference TRBV5-1 and TRBJ1-1, reads KAGVTQTPRYLIKTRGQQVTLSCSPISGHRSVSWYQQTPGQGLQFLFEYFSETQRNKGNFPGRFSGRQFSNSRSEMNVSTLELGDSALYLCASARGITGLNTEAFFGQGTRLTVV.

The rearrangement uses TRBV27 and TRBJ1-1; D remains unclear. With 0 bases removed from V and 5 bases from J, the gap between germline ends came to 7 bases. The length of the CDR3 is 13 residues. CDR1 and CDR2 from the germline V gene are MNHEY and SMNVEV (reference sequence). The CDR3 DNA follows: TGTGCCAGCAGTTTATCCCCCCAGACTGAAGCTTTCTTT. Translation gives CASSLSPQTEAFF.

The chain recombines TRBV4-1 with TRBJ2-7, with D possibly being TRBD2 (6 bases). V was shortened by 1 base and J by 2 bases, with 12 bases between the two germline ends. The CDR3 contains 15 residues. From germline, CDR1 is MGHRA and CDR2 YSYEKL. CDR3 residues: CASSQGSSGAYEQYF. DNA of the CDR3: TGCGCCAGCAGCCAAGGCAGTTCGGGAGCCTACGAGCAGTACTTC.

The rearrangement uses TRBV28 and TRBJ2-1, with TRBD2 matching over 11 bases. The CDR3 runs to 15 residues. Germline V lookup: CDR1 MDHEN, CDR2 SYDVKM. J lost 7 bases, V lost 6 bases, and 8 bases had no gene match. The CDR3 loop reads CASRLLAGGMNEQFF. CDR3 DNA sequence: TGTGCCAGCAGGCTCTTAGCGGGAGGGATGAATGAGCAGTTCTTC.

The chain recombines TRBV11-2 with TRBJ1-3; D gene uncertain. The CDR3 sequence is 13 residues long. The V end was cut by 0 bases, the J end by 8 bases, with 8 bases between. Germline CDR1 reads SGHAT; CDR2 reads FQNNGV. CDR3 DNA sequence: TGTGCCAGCAGCTTAGAGCCGAGGGACACCATATATTTT. Amino acids: CASSLEPRDTIYF.

This clone has only one observation. The gene calls are TRBV5-6 and TRBJ1-3, with TRBD1 as a possible D gene (6 bases). V lost 2 bases, J lost 4 bases, and 19 bases lay in between. Germline CDR1 SGHDT, CDR2 YYEEEE. This CDR3 region has 17 residues. DNA of the CDR3: TGTGCCAGCAGCTTCCCCCGGGGACACGCGGGCGGAAACACCATATATTTT. Its protein is CASSFPRGHAGGNTIYF.

CDR3 sequence (DNA): TGTGCCAGCAGCGCGCAATCTGGGACAGGTGAGGGCTACACCTTC. This encodes CASSAQSGTGEGYTF. J is TRBJ1-2 and V is TRBV9; 8 bases match TRBD1. This CDR3 has 15 residues. The ends lost 3 bases at V and 8 bases at J; junction bases unmatched: 12. Germline CDR1 is SGDLS and CDR2 is YYNGEE.

The count of this clone is one. V usage is TRBV7-9 and J usage is TRBJ2-5; 7 bases agree with TRBD2. The end of the DNA fits TRBJ2-7 better, so the J call may be wrong. CDR1 SEHNR and CDR2 FQNEAQ come from the germline V gene (reference sequence). The CDR3 loop spans 15 amino acids. Written as DNA, the CDR3 is TGTGCCAGCAGCCGCCATGTGGGGGGGTCTTACGAGCAGTACTTC. As protein: CASSRHVGGSYEQYF.

With respect to this clone: Other DNA variants within this sample encode the same CDR3. The V gene is TRBV7-2, the J gene TRBJ2-3, with D possibly TRBD2 on 5 matching bases. The CDR3 contains 15 residues. Germline-derived CDR1 and CDR2 are SGHTA and FQGNSA. V gave up 0 bases and J gave up 0 bases, with 7 bases separating them. The CDR3 nucleotides are TGTGCCAGCAGCTTAGCAGGACTTAGCACAGATACGCAGTATTTT. Translated: CASSLAGLSTDTQYF.

The rearrangement uses TRBV6-1 and TRBJ2-3, with 7 bases lining up with TRBD1. V shed 1 base and J 3 bases; nucleotides not matched to a gene: 7. This CDR3 has 16 residues. Germline V gene lookup returns CDR1 MNHNS and CDR2 SASEGT. CDR3 in amino acids: CASSEVPSGQTDTQYF. The CDR3, as DNA: TGTGCCAGCAGTGAAGTCCCATCGGGACAGACAGATACGCAGTATTTT.

This clone was counted a few times. The chain combines TRBV5-1 with TRBJ2-1; 8 positions agree with TRBD1. V was clipped by 1 base and J by 6 bases; unmatched bases: 6. This CDR3 comprises 15 residues. Germline values: CDR1 SGHRS, CDR2 YFSETQ. CDR3 nucleotide sequence: TGCGCCAGCAGCTTGTCTCCAGGGGGCATCAATGAGCAGTTCTTC. Its protein is CASSLSPGGINEQFF. The complete variable domain, with remaining parts taken from reference TRBV5-1 and TRBJ2-1, reads KAGVTQTPRYLIKTRGQQVTLSCSPISGHRSVSWYQQTPGQGLQFLFEYFSETQRNKGNFPGRFSGRQFSNSRSEMNVSTLELGDSALYLCASSLSPGGINEQFFGPGTRLTVL.

The gene calls are TRBV27 and TRBJ2-5, with TRBD2 matching 13 bases. The J call may be faulty, since TRBJ2-7 better matches the DNA end. CDR3 length: 15 residues. Germline V lookup: CDR1 MNHEY, CDR2 SMNVEV (reference sequence). The CDR3 region is CASSPLAGGSHEQYF. CDR3 sequence (DNA): TGTGCCAGCAGTCCACTAGCGGGAGGGAGCCACGAGCAGTACTTC.

The chain couples TRBV5-1 to TRBJ2-2, with 7 positions matching TRBD2. V trimming: 4 bases; J trimming: 4 bases; junction bases outside the gene matches: 1. There are 13 residues in the CDR3. Germline V CDR1 and CDR2: SGHRS, YFSETQ. The CDR3 DNA sequence: TGCGCCAGCAGCGGGGGGGGCACCGGGGAGCTGTTTTTT. Protein: CASSGGGTGELFF.

This CDR3 is CASSIGGTGSDTQYF. In DNA, the CDR3 is TGTGCCAGTAGTATAGGAGGGACAGGGAGCGATACGCAGTATTTT. The chain uses TRBV19 and TRBJ2-3; 9 nucleotides line up with TRBD1. Germline CDR1 and CDR2: LNHDA and SQIVND (reference sequence). J gave up 6 bases and V 1 base, and 5 bases lay outside the gene matches. The CDR3 totals 15 residues. The entire variable domain, with the rest obtained from reference TRBV19 and TRBJ2-3, is as follows: DGGITQSPKYLFRKEGQNVTLSCEQNLNHDAMYWYRQDPGQGLRLIYYSQIVNDFQKGDIAEGYSVSREKKESFPLTVTSAQKNPTAFYLCASSIGGTGSDTQYFGPGTRLTVL.

J is TRBJ1-5 and V is TRBV4-3, with a possible D match to TRBD1 (6 bases). Germline lookup yields CDR1 LGHNA and CDR2 YSLEER. CDR3 length equals 15 residues. The V gene lost 6 bases and the J gene lost 5 bases, with 17 bases spanning the gap. CDR3 DNA: TGCGCCAGCAGTTATTACTGGACAGCGGATCAGCCCCAGCATTTT. It specifies CASSYYWTADQPQHF.

This sequence joins TRBV7-2 and TRBJ2-7; perhaps TRBD2 as D (6 bases). The germline gives CDR1 SGHTA, CDR2 FQGNSA. The CDR3 is 13 amino acids. The germline V and J ends were trimmed by 0 bases and 6 bases, with 9 bases remaining between them. Written as DNA, the CDR3 is TGTGCCAGCAGCTTAGCGGGAGGAGTCGAGCAGTACTTC. Protein product: CASSLAGGVEQYF.

The chain couples TRBV5-1 to TRBJ2-1; TRBD2 agrees at 14 bases. This CDR3 has 17 amino acids. Germline V gives CDR1 SGHRS, CDR2 YFSETQ. With 3 bases clipped from V and 3 bases from J, the junction kept 5 bases outside the gene matches. The CDR3 loop reads CASSSGLAGGIYNEQFF. Written as DNA, the CDR3 is TGCGCCAGCAGCTCCGGACTAGCGGGAGGCATCTACAATGAGCAGTTCTTC.

This chain joins TRBV5-4 and TRBJ2-2; D is perhaps TRBD1 (6 bases). Per germline, CDR1 SGHNT and CDR2 YYREEE (reference sequence). V was pared by 3 bases and J by 1 base, with 7 bases between. This CDR3 has 14 amino acids. The CDR3 coding sequence is TGTGCCAGCAGCTGGACAGTGAACACCGGGGAGCTGTTTTTT. Its translation: CASSWTVNTGELFF.

The chain combines TRBV27 with TRBJ2-1; 8 nucleotides agree with TRBD2. V trimming: 6 bases; J trimming: 7 bases; junction bases outside the gene matches: 11. The V gene's germline CDR1 is MNHEY and CDR2 SMNVEV (reference sequence). This CDR3 has 15 residues. CDR3 protein: CASRTGGPSSNEQFF. CDR3 in DNA: TGTGCCAGCAGGACGGGAGGGCCATCGTCGAATGAGCAGTTCTTC.

This clone was detected a few times. This chain connects TRBV19 to TRBJ2-3; D is perhaps TRBD2 (5 bases). The V end was cut by 5 bases, the J end by 8 bases, with 14 bases between. The CDR3 spans 13 residues. Germline values: CDR1 LNHDA, CDR2 SQIVND (reference sequence). The CDR3 loop is CASSLGLSTTQYF. The CDR3 nucleotides are TGTGCCAGTAGTTTAGGACTTTCTACTACGCAGTATTTT.

This chain's CDR3 is CSVVDRGDQPQHF. CDR3 in DNA: TGCAGCGTTGTGGACAGGGGGGATCAGCCCCAGCATTTT. The chain is built from TRBV29-1 and TRBJ1-5; 10 nucleotides line up with TRBD1. From germline, CDR1 is SQVTM and CDR2 ANQGSEA. V shed 4 bases and J 5 bases; nucleotides not matched to a gene: 2. This CDR3 has 13 amino acids.

The V call is TRBV15, the J call TRBJ1-3; D perhaps matches TRBD1 (5 bases). The CDR3 has 15 amino acids. Germline V gene data show CDR1 as LNHNV and CDR2 as YYDKDF (reference sequence). V lost 0 bases, J lost 2 bases, and 8 bases lay in between. The CDR3 protein is CATSRDPGTGNTIYF. DNA of the CDR3: TGTGCCACCAGCAGAGATCCAGGGACTGGAAACACCATATATTTT.

The chain uses TRBV20-1 and TRBJ2-5; D is undetermined. Germline assignment: CDR1 DFQATT and CDR2 SNEGSKA (reference sequence). V was pared by 3 bases and J by 3 bases, with 5 bases between. The CDR3 runs 11 residues. This CDR3 is CSASPKETQYF. In DNA, the CDR3 is TGCAGTGCTAGCCCAAAAGAGACCCAGTACTTC.

V is TRBV5-4 and J is TRBJ2-2, with D possibly TRBD1 on 6 matching bases. This CDR3 has 15 amino acids. Germline CDR1 reads SGHNT; CDR2 reads YYREEE (reference sequence). Trimming removed 4 bases at V and 1 base at J, with 11 bases between. CDR3 amino acids: CASSPGTLNTGELFF. CDR3 sequence (DNA): TGTGCCAGCAGCCCAGGGACATTGAACACCGGGGAGCTGTTTTTT.

A note on this clone: This likely came from a read error, as a far larger clone is one base away. The same CDR3 is also encoded by other DNA sequences in this sample. The V gene is TRBV7-9, the J gene TRBJ1-5; perhaps TRBD1 as D (6 bases). This CDR3 is built from 13 residues. Trimming pared 2 bases from V and 7 bases from J, leaving 9 bases between. Germline-derived CDR1 and CDR2 are SEHNR and FQNEAQ (reference sequence). DNA for the CDR3: TGTGCCAGCAGCTTACAGGGGAGACAGCCCCAGCATTTT. This sequence encodes CASSLQGRQPQHF.

The chain uses TRBV15 and TRBJ2-4; D is unclear. Germline CDR1 reads LNHNV; CDR2 reads YYDKDF (reference sequence). The germline V and J ends were trimmed by 4 bases and 2 bases, with 9 bases remaining between them. The CDR3 is 14 amino acids. The CDR3 is CATSMESTKNIQYF. The CDR3, as DNA: TGTGCCACCAGCATGGAGAGTACCAAAAACATTCAGTACTTC.

This sequence joins TRBV14 and TRBJ1-5; D gene uncertain. V shed 5 bases and J shed 9 bases, with 11 bases lying between them. Germline CDR1 is SGHDN and CDR2 is FVKESK. The CDR3 contains 12 residues. The CDR3 here is CASSSLGGPQHF. The DNA for the CDR3 is TGTGCCAGCAGCTCCCTCGGTGGGCCCCAGCATTTT.